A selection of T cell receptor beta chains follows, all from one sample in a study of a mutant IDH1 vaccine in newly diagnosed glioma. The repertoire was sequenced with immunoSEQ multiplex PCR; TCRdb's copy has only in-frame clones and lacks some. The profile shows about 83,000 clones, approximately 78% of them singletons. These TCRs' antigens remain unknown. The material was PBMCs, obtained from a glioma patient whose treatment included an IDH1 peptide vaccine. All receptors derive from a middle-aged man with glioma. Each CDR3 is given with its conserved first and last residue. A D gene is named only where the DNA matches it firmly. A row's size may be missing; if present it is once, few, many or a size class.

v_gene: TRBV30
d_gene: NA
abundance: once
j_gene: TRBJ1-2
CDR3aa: CAWSPGAGYTF
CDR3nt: TGTGCCTGGAGTCCAGGGGCAGGCTACACCTTC

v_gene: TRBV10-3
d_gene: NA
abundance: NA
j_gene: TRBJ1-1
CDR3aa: CAIRGSGTNTEAFF
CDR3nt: TGTGCCATCAGGGGCTCGGGGACGAACACTGAAGCTTTCTTT

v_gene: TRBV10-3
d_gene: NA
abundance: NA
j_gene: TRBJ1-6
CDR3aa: CAISEWRADPNSPLHF
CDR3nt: TGTGCCATCAGTGAATGGAGGGCTGACCCTAATTCACCCCTCCACTTT

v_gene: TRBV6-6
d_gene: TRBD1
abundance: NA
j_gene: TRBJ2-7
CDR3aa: CASTLLTGSSYEQYF
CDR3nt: TGTGCCAGCACCTTGCTGACAGGGAGCTCCTACGAGCAGTACTTC

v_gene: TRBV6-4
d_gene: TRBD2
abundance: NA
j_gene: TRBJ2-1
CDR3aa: CASSRNGGGNEQFF
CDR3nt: TGTGCCAGCAGTCGGAACGGGGGGGGTAATGAGCAGTTCTTC

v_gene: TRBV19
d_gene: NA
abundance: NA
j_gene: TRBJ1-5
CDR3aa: CASSIKRGDQPQHF
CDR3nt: TGTGCCAGTAGTATAAAGCGGGGGGATCAGCCCCAGCATTTT

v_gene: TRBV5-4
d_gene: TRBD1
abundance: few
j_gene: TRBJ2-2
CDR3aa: CASSPGQGRTGELFF
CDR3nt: TGTGCCAGCAGCCCGGGACAGGGTCGGACCGGGGAGCTGTTTTTT

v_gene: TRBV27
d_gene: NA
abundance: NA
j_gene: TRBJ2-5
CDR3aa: CASSLWEGAKTQYF
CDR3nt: TGTGCCAGCAGTTTATGGGAGGGGGCGAAGACCCAGTACTTC

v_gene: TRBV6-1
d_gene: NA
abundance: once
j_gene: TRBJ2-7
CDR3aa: CASSPRGGAYEQYF
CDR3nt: TGTGCCAGCAGTCCCCGAGGGGGGGCTTACGAGCAGTACTTC

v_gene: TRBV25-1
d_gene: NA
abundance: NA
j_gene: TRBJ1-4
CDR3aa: CASSHYPGGPNEKLFF
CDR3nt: TGTGCCAGCAGTCATTACCCTGGGGGTCCTAATGAAAAACTGTTTTTT

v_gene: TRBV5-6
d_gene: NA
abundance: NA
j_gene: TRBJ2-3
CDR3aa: CASSLGSVPDTQYF
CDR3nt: TGTGCCAGCAGCTTGGGTAGCGTTCCAGATACGCAGTATTTT